This TCR beta chain was sequenced during a study of OX40 agonist ivuxolimab in advanced cancers. Study-level information: Two cutaneous melanoma patients and one hepatocellular carcinoma patient, three in all, had partial responses.

Systemic immunosuppression or autoimmune disease history was grounds to exclude patients. Assay used: immunoSEQ multiplex PCR; TCRdb lists only in-frame clones, some missing. Among tens of thousands of clones, over 75% were seen once, and the ten largest hold 4% to 5.5%. The germline CDR1 and CDR2 sequences are SGHVS and FQNEAQ. CDR3 size: 15 residues. Trimming stripped 1 base from V and 5 bases from J, with 11 bases between. This specimen was CD4+ or CD8+ T cells sorted from blood, taken in a trial of the OX40 agonist ivuxolimab. This sequence joins TRBV7-8 and TRBJ2-2; D assignment may be TRBD1 or TRBD2 (5 bases each). This clonotype was sampled from an adult with an advanced solid tumor such as melanoma, head and neck, liver or kidney cancer. The CDR3 protein is CASSLVRGPTGELFF. The CDR3 region has the DNA TGTGCCAGCAGCTTAGTTCGGGGCCCTACCGGGGAGCTGTTTTTT.